These T cell receptor beta chains were read from a single sample in a study of T-cell reconstitution after alpha-beta-depleted transplantation in children. TCRdb redid the calling of the PCR reads with MiXCR, one entry per CDR3 protein. This table holds fewer than 130,000 distinct CDR3 sequences, approximately 10% found once. Source: PBMCs from the stem cell graft donor, taken from the stem cell graft. These receptors all stem from a human donor who donated a stem cell graft to a child with acute lymphoblastic leukemia. CDR3s include the opening cysteine and the closing phenylalanine or tryptophan. The order of the fields is clone size, D gene, V gene, J gene, CDR3 DNA, CDR3 protein. A D gene is named only where the DNA matches it firmly. The listing skips clone size in some rows; elsewhere it reads once, few, many or a size class.

>many|.|TRBV7-2|TRBJ1-6
TGTGCCAGCAGCTCTTTGTCGAGCTCCTATAATTCACCCCTCCACTTT
CASSSLSSSYNSPLHF
>many|.|TRBV7-9|TRBJ1-1
TGTGCCAGCAGCTCCACCTTGACAGCTTTCTTT
CASSSTLTAFF
>many|.|TRBV18|TRBJ2-7
TGTGCCAGCTCACCGCAGACAGGCTCTTGGTACGAGCAGTACTTC
CASSPQTGSWYEQYF
>many|.|TRBV7-8|TRBJ2-7
TGTGCCAGCAGCCGTCTCTTTTTGGCGGGTTACGAGCAGTACTTC
CASSRLFLAGYEQYF
>many|.|TRBV7-2|TRBJ2-3
TGTGCCAGCAGCTTCCCCGGTCCCCAGGGCTCAGATACGCAGTATTTT
CASSFPGPQGSDTQYF
>many|TRBD2|TRBV29-1|TRBJ2-7
TGCAGCGTTGAAGGCGGGGGAGCCTACGAGCAGTACTTC
CSVEGGGAYEQYF
>many|.|TRBV29-1|TRBJ2-7
TGCAGCGTTGCACAGGGTTACGAGCAGTACTTC
CSVAQGYEQYF
>many|.|TRBV20-1|TRBJ1-5
TGCAGTGCTAGGGGCCAGCCAAATCAGCCCCAGCATTTT
CSARGQPNQPQHF
>many|TRBD1|TRBV5-1|TRBJ2-3
TGCGCCAGCAGCAGATTAACAGGGGCAGATACGCAGTATTTT
CASSRLTGADTQYF
>many|.|TRBV20-1|TRBJ2-7
TGCAGTGCTCCCGACGGGACGCGGCACGAGCAGTACTTC
CSAPDGTRHEQYF
>many|.|TRBV29-1|TRBJ2-3
TGCAGCGTTGAAAGGGATAGAACAGATACGCAGTATTTT
CSVERDRTDTQYF
>many|TRBD1|TRBV7-8|TRBJ2-1
TGTGCCAGCAGCGAGTGGGGACAGGGGAGAAAGAATGAGCAGTTCTTC
CASSEWGQGRKNEQFF
>many|.|TRBV16|TRBJ2-1
TGTGCCAGCAGCCAAGGACGCTCCTACAATGAGCAGTTCTTC
CASSQGRSYNEQFF
>many|TRBD1|TRBV15|TRBJ2-1
TGTGCCACCAGCAGAGACCGGGACAGGATCTCCTACAATGAGCAGTTCTTC
CATSRDRDRISYNEQFF
>many|.|TRBV12-3/TRBV12-4|TRBJ2-2
TGTGCCAGCAGCCAGGGTCCGACGGGGGAGCTGTTTTTT
CASSQGPTGELFF
>many|.|TRBV28|TRBJ1-5
TGTGCCAGCAGTCCAGACAATCAGCCCCAGCATTTT
CASSPDNQPQHF
>many|TRBD1|TRBV15|TRBJ1-5
TGTGCCACCAGCAGACTTGGGACAGATCAGCCCCAGCATTTT
CATSRLGTDQPQHF
>many|TRBD2|TRBV6-1|TRBJ2-7
TGTGCCAGCAGTGACCTTAGCGGGTATGAGCAGTACTTC
CASSDLSGYEQYF
>many|.|TRBV5-6|TRBJ2-6
TGTGCCAGCAGCTTGGAGAGGGGTAATGGGGCCAACGTCCTGACTTTC
CASSLERGNGANVLTF
>many|TRBD1|TRBV5-5|TRBJ1-1
TGTGCCAGCAGCTTCGGGACAGGGTCGAACACTGAAGCTTTCTTT
CASSFGTGSNTEAFF
>many|TRBD1|TRBV4-3|TRBJ1-2
TGCGCCAGCAGCCACCGTAACAGGGGAAACTATGGCTACACCTTC
CASSHRNRGNYGYTF
>.|TRBD1|TRBV18|TRBJ2-7
TGTGCCAGCTCACCACCGGACAGGGGAGGCTACGAGCAGTACTTC
CASSPPDRGGYEQYF
>many|.|TRBV6-5|TRBJ1-3
TGTGCCAGCACGCCGGAACAGGGAGATAGGGGAAACACCATATATTTT
CASTPEQGDRGNTIYF
>many|.|TRBV5-6|TRBJ2-3
TGTGCCAGCAGCCGGACTGCACGCTCTAGCACAGATACGCAGTATTTT
CASSRTARSSTDTQYF
>many|.|TRBV7-2|TRBJ2-7
TGTGCCAGCAGCTTAGAAGAGACTACAGGTCGCGAGCAGTACTTC
CASSLEETTGREQYF
>many|.|TRBV3-1|TRBJ2-1
TGTGCCAGCAGGGACGGGACCCGCTACAATGAGCAGTTCTTC
CASRDGTRYNEQFF
>many|.|TRBV5-4|TRBJ2-5
TGTGCCAGCAGCCCGGACCAGGGACGGCAAGAGACCCAGTACTTC
CASSPDQGRQETQYF
>.|.|TRBV3-1|TRBJ2-7
TGTGCCACCACTCTTAACAGGGACGGCGAGCAGTACTTC
CATTLNRDGEQYF
>many|.|TRBV12-3/TRBV12-4|TRBJ1-5
TGTGCCAGCAGTTCCGGCCTAACAGGGCGTCAGCCCCAGCATTTT
CASSSGLTGRQPQHF
>.|.|TRBV28|TRBJ2-2
TGTGCCAGCAGTTTAGTTCGAAGGACCGGGGAGCTGTTTTTT
CASSLVRRTGELFF
>many|TRBD1|TRBV7-8|TRBJ2-7
TGTGCCAGCAGCTTAGGCGCGACAGGGGACGAGCAGTACTTC
CASSLGATGDEQYF
>many|TRBD2|TRBV4-3|TRBJ2-2
TGCGCCAGCAGCCCCATAGGTGGGACTAGCGGGAGTAACACCGGGGAGCTGTTTTTT
CASSPIGGTSGSNTGELFF
>many|.|TRBV5-1|TRBJ1-1
TGCGCCAGCAGCTTGGAAACGGGGGTAAAGACTGAAGCTTTCTTT
CASSLETGVKTEAFF
>many|TRBD2|TRBV7-9|TRBJ2-7
TGTGCCAGCACTCGAGGGGAGGGACACGAGCAGTACTTC
CASTRGEGHEQYF
>many|TRBD1|TRBV7-2|TRBJ1-1
TGTGCCAGCAGCCCACAGGGGGCGCCGAACACTGAAGCTTTCTTT
CASSPQGAPNTEAFF
>many|.|TRBV2|TRBJ2-7
TGTGCCAGCAGTGACGACAGCTCCTACGAGCAGTACTTC
CASSDDSSYEQYF
>many|TRBD1|TRBV12-3/TRBV12-4|TRBJ2-7
TGTGCCAGCAGTTTCGGGACAGGGGTTGGGTACGAGCAGTACTTC
CASSFGTGVGYEQYF
>many|.|TRBV5-1|TRBJ2-7
TGCGCCAGCAGCTACGAGGCGCTCTACGAGCAGTACTTC
CASSYEALYEQYF
>many|TRBD1|TRBV7-8|TRBJ2-1
TGTGCCAGCAGCGCCGGGACAGTGCTTTTTGGTGAGCAGTTCTTC
CASSAGTVLFGEQFF
>many|TRBD2|TRBV29-1|TRBJ2-3
TGCAGCGGGGACGGGGGGGGCACAGATACGCAGTATTTT
CSGDGGGTDTQYF
>.|TRBD1|TRBV7-9|TRBJ1-2
TGTGCCAGCAGCATACAGGGGTATGGCTACACCTTC
CASSIQGYGYTF
>many|TRBD1|TRBV20-1|TRBJ2-2
TGCAGTGCTAGATCGGTCCGGGGGACAGGTACCGGGGAGCTGTTTTTT
CSARSVRGTGTGELFF
>many|.|TRBV7-9|TRBJ1-6
TGTGCCAGCAGCTTAAATCCTCCGGGGTCACCCCTCCACTTT
CASSLNPPGSPLHF
>many|.|TRBV3-1|TRBJ1-1
TGTGCCAGCAGCCAAGATCTCTGGAACACTGAAGCTTTCTTT
CASSQDLWNTEAFF
>many|.|TRBV28|TRBJ1-5
TGTGCCAGCAGAAACTACATAGGGACGGTCGGACAGCCCCAGCATTTT
CASRNYIGTVGQPQHF